A single sample is the source of the 13 T cell receptor beta chains below, sequenced in a study of cytomegalovirus exposure and HLA in healthy donors. The PCR used 60 Vbeta and 13 Jbeta primers. Clones were read by immunoSEQ multiplex PCR, and TCRdb kept only the in-frame ones, dropping some. The table shows roughly 150,000 clones, with around 80% occurring only once. Sequencing input: PBMCs. The receptors shown here come from a male donor in good health and CMV-seronegative.

This sequence joins TRBV5-1 and TRBJ1-1; tentatively, D is TRBD1 (5 bases). Germline values: CDR1 SGHRS, CDR2 YFSETQ. Trimming stripped 0 bases from V and 6 bases from J, with 9 bases between. The CDR3 consists of 13 residues. CDR3 DNA: TGCGCCAGCAGCTTGGGGGGGGAGGCTGAAGCTTTCTTT. Its translation is CASSLGGEAEAFF. The full variable domain, its missing parts supplied by reference TRBV5-1 and TRBJ1-1, is KAGVTQTPRYLIKTRGQQVTLSCSPISGHRSVSWYQQTPGQGLQFLFEYFSETQRNKGNFPGRFSGRQFSNSRSEMNVSTLELGDSALYLCASSLGGEAEAFFGQGTRLTVV.

This chain connects TRBV19 to TRBJ2-1; D perhaps matches TRBD2 (6 bases). CDR3 length equals 15 residues. V lost 7 bases, J lost 4 bases, and 17 bases lay in between. The V gene's germline CDR1 is LNHDA and CDR2 SQIVND (reference sequence). This CDR3 is CASKGLREDYNEQFF. As DNA, the CDR3 is TGTGCCAGTAAGGGACTCCGTGAAGATTACAATGAGCAGTTCTTC.

The chain combines TRBV7-7 with TRBJ2-1, with 10 bases matching TRBD2. CDR1 is SSHAT and CDR2 is FNYEAQ in the germline V gene (reference sequence). This CDR3 has 15 residues. Unmatched junction bases numbered 4, after V lost 5 bases and J lost 3 bases. The CDR3 is CASSRTSGDYNEQFF. CDR3 DNA: TGTGCCAGCAGCCGGACTAGCGGAGACTACAATGAGCAGTTCTTC.

CDR3 loop: CASRTGREETQYF. CDR3 DNA sequence: TGTGCCAGCAGAACAGGTCGGGAGGAGACCCAGTACTTC. The rearrangement links TRBV6-5 to TRBJ2-5; possibly TRBD2 for D (6 bases). Germline V gives CDR1 MNHEY, CDR2 SVGAGI. The germline V and J ends were trimmed by 6 bases and 5 bases, with 13 bases remaining between them. The CDR3 extends over 13 amino acids.

In its sample, this clone was seen a few times. V is TRBV18 and J is TRBJ2-7, with 10 bases fitting TRBD1. From germline, CDR1 is KGHSH and CDR2 LQKENI. J gave up 2 bases and V 3 bases, and 4 bases lay outside the gene matches. The CDR3 covers 15 residues. CDR3 region: CASSPAGQGAYEQYF. CDR3 in DNA: TGTGCCAGCTCACCTGCCGGACAGGGGGCCTACGAGCAGTACTTC.

V gene TRBV9 combines with J gene TRBJ2-7; 9 bases are a match to TRBD1. Germline assignment: CDR1 SGDLS and CDR2 YYNGEE. This CDR3 contains 14 residues. The trim removed 6 bases at V and 4 bases at J, leaving 8 bases unmatched. CDR3 in amino acids: CASNSGTGNYEQYF. In DNA, the CDR3 is TGTGCCAGCAATTCTGGGACAGGGAATTACGAGCAGTACTTC.

The V gene is TRBV18, the J gene TRBJ1-3, with D perhaps matching TRBD1 (6 bases). Germline V CDR1 and CDR2: KGHSH, LQKENI. Trimming removed 3 bases at V and 4 bases at J, with 13 bases between. The CDR3 length is 15 residues. The CDR3 nucleotides are TGTGCCAGCTCACCGCAGGGGATTGAAGGAAACACCATATATTTT. Amino acids: CASSPQGIEGNTIYF.

The J gene is TRBJ2-1, the V gene TRBV7-2; D unresolved. The V gene's germline CDR1 is SGHTA and CDR2 FQGNSA. Trimming took 6 bases from V and 0 from J, leaving 6 bases between them. CDR3 size: 13 residues. The CDR3 region has the DNA TGTGCCAGCAGGGGCAGCTCCTACAATGAGCAGTTCTTC. Its translation is CASRGSSYNEQFF.

This clone appeared a single time. The chain recombines TRBV13 with TRBJ2-1, with 7 bases that match TRBD2. The CDR3 is 19 amino acids. J gave up 1 base and V 5 bases, and 17 bases lay outside the gene matches. Germline V gene sequence: CDR1 PRHDT, CDR2 FYEKMQ (reference sequence). The CDR3 nucleotides are TGTGCCAGCAGCCCGACGTTCTGGGGCGGGAGAGTGTCCTACAATGAGCAGTTCTTC. Protein: CASSPTFWGGRVSYNEQFF.

This chain uses TRBV29-1 with TRBJ2-7; 7 bases are shared with TRBD2. V lost 2 bases, J lost 4 bases, and 8 bases stayed unmatched. The germline V gene has CDR1 SQVTM and CDR2 ANQGSEA. The CDR3 sequence is 14 residues long. This chain's CDR3 is CSVELREKRYEQYF. In DNA form, the CDR3 reads TGCAGCGTTGAATTGCGGGAGAAGAGATACGAGCAGTACTTC.

The V and J genes are TRBV5-4 and TRBJ1-3, with 10 bases matching TRBD1. Losses at the gene ends were 4 bases for V and 3 bases for J; bases not matched to a gene: 7. Looked up from germline, CDR1 is SGHNT and CDR2 is YYREEE (reference sequence). This CDR3 spans 16 amino acids. The CDR3: CASSPSTGGYGNTIYF. CDR3 nucleotide sequence: TGTGCCAGCAGCCCGTCGACAGGGGGCTATGGAAACACCATATATTTT.

The CDR3: CASSLVGAGANVLTF. CDR3 nucleotides: TGTGCCAGCAGCTTAGTGGGAGCTGGGGCCAACGTCCTGACTTTC. V gene TRBV7-8 combines with J gene TRBJ2-6, with a tentative D call TRBD2 (5 bases). V lost 1 base to trimming and J lost 2 bases, with 6 bases between them. Per germline, CDR1 SGHVS and CDR2 FQNEAQ. The CDR3 is made up of 15 amino acids. Full variable domain (remainder filled in from reference TRBV7-8 and TRBJ2-6): GAGVSQSPRYKVAKRGQDVALRCDPISGHVSLFWYQQALGQGPEFLTYFQNEAQLDKSGLPSDRFFAERPEGSVSTLKIQRTQQEDSAVYLCASSLVGAGANVLTFGAGSRLTVL.

This chain links TRBV6-6 with TRBJ2-3, with D unresolved. Trimming shortened V by 6 bases and J by 4 bases, and 14 bases separated the two germline ends. CDR3 length equals 14 residues. Per germline, CDR1 MNHNY and CDR2 SVGAGI (reference sequence). CDR3 region: CASSPTLTSDTQYF. CDR3 sequence (DNA): TGTGCCAGCAGCCCTACGTTAACTTCAGATACGCAGTATTTT.